This TCR beta chain comes out of a study of blood T cell repertoires in COVID-19. With 9 bases removed from V and 4 bases from J, the gap between germline ends came to 15 bases. CDR1 and CDR2 from the germline V gene are MDHEN and SYDVKM. The CDR3 has 14 residues. Self-reported history from a screening survey and questionnaire set each donor's cohort. Repertoires were generated with immunoSEQ multiplex PCR, while TCRdb's copy carries only in-frame clones and drops some. The table records some 300,000 clones, roughly 90% of them present only once. What was sequenced was PBMCs or T cells enriched from blood (not recorded which). The genes are TRBV28 and TRBJ1-4; maybe TRBD1 (6 bases). The source of this sequence is a woman under 40 who had recovered from COVID-19. The CDR3 spells CASYPGASNEKLFF. CDR3 sequence (DNA): TGTGCCAGTTATCCAGGGGCGAGTAATGAAAAACTGTTTTTT.